This TCR beta chain was recorded in a study of cytomegalovirus exposure and HLA in healthy donors. Comment on this clone: No antigen is known for it.

This PCR relied on a set of 60 Vbeta primers and 13 Jbeta primers. Assay: immunoSEQ multiplex PCR; the TCRdb copy retains only in-frame clones and omits some. This table has around 200,000 clones, 79% appearing once. The V end lost 3 bases, the J end lost 3 bases, and 15 bases lay between the germline ends. This CDR3 has 16 amino acids. Germline V gives CDR1 SGHDT, CDR2 YYEEEE. Likely unrecorded immune exposures existed in these nominally healthy donors. Findings and caveats of the study: Donors were assumed by presence/absence analyses to have roughly uniform sequencing depth.

This clonotype was sampled from a woman aged 30 to 39 in good health and CMV-seropositive. V gene TRBV5-6 combines with J gene TRBJ2-2; the D is unclear. What was sequenced was PBMCs. The chain's CDR3 is CASSSLSSEDTGELFF. CDR3 nucleotide sequence: TGTGCCAGCAGCTCGTTGAGCAGCGAGGACACCGGGGAGCTGTTTTTT.